A selection of T cell receptor beta chains follows, all from one sample in a study of blood T cell repertoires in COVID-19. Sequenced by immunoSEQ multiplex PCR; TCRdb stores in-frame clones only, minus some. The table includes about 250,000 clones, about 80% detected once. The sequenced material came from peripheral blood. These receptors came from an elderly man with acute or convalescent COVID-19. Both conserved end residues are part of each CDR3. Each record gives: J gene, V gene, CDR3 protein.

>TRBJ2-3|TRBV9
CASSLTLSTDTQYF
>TRBJ1-6|TRBV28
CASSLGGRDNSPLHF
>TRBJ2-3|TRBV18
CASSPSGTSGGLRTDTQYF
>TRBJ2-3|TRBV5-6
CASSSTLRSTDTQYF
>TRBJ1-6|TRBV9
CASSGSAASYNSPLHF
>TRBJ1-3|TRBV5-1
CASSLVGRTAGNTIYF
>TRBJ1-5|TRBV6-1
CASSGKGQIGRRQPQHF
>TRBJ1-1|TRBV3-1/TRBV3-2
CASSQGHGTGEAFF
>TRBJ2-1|TRBV5-1
CASNPGAGAPFNEQFF
>TRBJ2-5|TRBV28
CASSFPGEETQYF
>TRBJ2-2|TRBV7-2
CASSLQGTGELFF
>TRBJ1-1|TRBV7-6
CASSPGTRNTEAFF
>TRBJ1-1|TRBV18
CASSGPEDRTRAFF
>TRBJ2-2|TRBV4-1
CASSQGILIARTGELFF
>TRBJ1-4|TRBV7-2
CASSIGGRREEKLFF